Reported below is one TCR beta chain. This record belongs to a study of identifying expanded T cells in peripheral blood. Per the germline V gene, CDR1 is LNHDA and CDR2 is SQIVND (reference sequence). The CDR3 has 14 amino acids. V lost 6 bases, J lost 0 bases, and 1 base stayed unmatched. The assay was immunoSEQ multiplex PCR, and TCRdb's table has in-frame clones only and misses some. Altogether 90,000 to 110,000 clones are present, approximately 90% being singletons, with the ten largest covering under 9%. The sequence was collected from a person between 18 and 75 years old in good health. The gene calls are TRBV19 and TRBJ1-2; 10 bases are a match to TRBD1. What was sequenced was blood. This CDR3 is CASRGQGSNYGYTF. The CDR3 nucleotides read TGTGCCAGTAGGGGACAGGGGTCTAACTATGGCTACACCTTC.